This is a list of T cell receptor beta chains from one sample in a study of early T cells in non-severe SARS-CoV-2 infection. From the 5' RACE reads, TCRdb called clonotypes with MiXCR, one entry per CDR3 protein. The repertoire holds tens of thousands of distinct CDR3 sequences, with around 15% as singletons. Sequenced sample: whole blood. The receptors were sampled from an adult who was a healthcare worker with PCR-confirmed SARS-CoV-2 infection or an uninfected control (not recorded which). Both conserved end residues are part of each CDR3.

CDR3	V	J	length
CSVDGGTQETQYF	TRBV29-1	TRBJ2-5	13
CASSRDRGEREQFF	TRBV7-9	TRBJ2-1	14
CASSHETGCGFF	TRBV7-9	TRBJ2-1	12
CASSMGETQYF	TRBV19	TRBJ2-5	11
CASSEGVGTQYF	TRBV7-2	TRBJ2-3	12
CASSLAVEMQTQYF	TRBV7-8	TRBJ2-5	14
CASSLDRYYEQYF	TRBV11-2	TRBJ2-7	13
CASSQRGTGKNIQYF	TRBV3-1	TRBJ2-4	15
CASSVDRGQTDTQYF	TRBV9	TRBJ2-3	15
CSARDQGRPLEYGYTF	TRBV20-1	TRBJ1-2	16
CASSLITGTGEQFF	TRBV7-3	TRBJ2-1	14
CASSSLPGQGTNTGELFF	TRBV7-3	TRBJ2-2	18
CASSASGNTEAFF	TRBV6-1	TRBJ1-1	13
CASSLVAGDLYNEQFF	TRBV5-1	TRBJ2-1	16
CASSLERTGGSYEQYF	TRBV7-6	TRBJ2-7	16
CASSQVRGGGAQETQYF	TRBV3-1	TRBJ2-5	17
CAITMTGDIGNTIYF	TRBV10-3	TRBJ1-3	15
CSATDRGWGYTF	TRBV20-1	TRBJ1-2	12
CASSPVPYEQYF	TRBV7-8	TRBJ2-7	12
CAISGKRESGGELFF	TRBV10-3	TRBJ2-2	15
CASSVPGGNSPLHF	TRBV9	TRBJ1-6	14
CASSLAGTLPETQYF	TRBV5-1	TRBJ2-5	15
CSVRQRSLKAYEQYF	TRBV29-1	TRBJ2-7	15
CASSQPVGAYEQYF	TRBV7-9	TRBJ2-7	14
CASRQRGSGPQETQYF	TRBV5-4	TRBJ2-5	16
CASSRTAWDEKLFF	TRBV6-5	TRBJ1-4	14
CASSHRDKGGEQYF	TRBV7-9	TRBJ2-7	14
CASSFAGGSGTDTQYF	TRBV7-8	TRBJ2-3	16
CASSSGTGFPYEQYF	TRBV19	TRBJ2-7	15